Following are 17 T cell receptor beta chains from one sample sequenced in a study of PD-1 blockade in classical Hodgkin lymphoma. Sample time point: newly diagnosed, previously untreated cHL patient sample. Only in-frame clones appear in the TCRdb table, and some are missing; sequencing was by immunoSEQ multiplex PCR. Of roughly 68,000 clones in the sample, roughly 93% were seen once. The sequenced sample consisted of peripheral blood mononuclear cells (PBMCs). Every receptor here comes from a human donor with classical Hodgkin lymphoma.

The J gene is TRBJ1-5, the V gene TRBV28; 9 nucleotides align to TRBD1. CDR1 MDHEN and CDR2 SYDVKM come from the germline V gene. Trimming cost V 6 bases and J 2 bases; bases outside gene matches: 8. The CDR3 spans 16 residues. CDR3 loop: CASRLYRGRGNQPQHF. DNA of the CDR3: TGTGCCAGCAGACTCTACAGGGGGCGAGGCAATCAGCCCCAGCATTTT.

The chain has TRBV5-1 and TRBJ2-7; TRBD1 agrees at 8 bases. The CDR3 totals 15 residues. CDR1 and CDR2 from the germline V gene are SGHRS and YFSETQ. Trimming at V came to 6 bases and at J to 2 bases, leaving 10 bases not matched to a gene. This CDR3 reads CASTVNRGETYEQYF. The CDR3 DNA follows: TGCGCCAGCACCGTAAACAGGGGGGAAACCTACGAGCAGTACTTC.

This chain uses TRBV19 with TRBJ1-2, with D unresolved. In germline, CDR1 is LNHDA, CDR2 SQIVND (reference sequence). V lost 1 base, J lost 3 bases, and 21 bases lay in between. The CDR3 is 18 amino acids. Here the CDR3 DNA reads TGTGCCAGTAGTATAGCCAAAATGGCGGGAAGTACGTACTATGGCTACACCTTC. Residues: CASSIAKMAGSTYYGYTF.

This chain links TRBV4-3 with TRBJ1-5; D unclear. Trimming pared 0 bases from V and 0 bases from J, leaving 9 bases between. This CDR3 contains 16 residues. CDR1 is LGHNA, CDR2 YSLEER, per germline. The CDR3 reads CASSQDGPLSNQPQHF. In DNA form, the CDR3 reads TGCGCCAGCAGCCAAGATGGCCCACTTAGCAATCAGCCCCAGCATTTT.

CDR3 sequence (DNA): TGTGCCAGCAGCTTAGCCCGTACAGGGGACACTGAAGCTTTCTTT. Its protein is CASSLARTGDTEAFF. This chain links TRBV7-9 with TRBJ1-1, with TRBD1 matching 7 bases. V gave up 0 bases and J gave up 3 bases; unmatched junction bases: 4. Germline CDR1 and CDR2: SEHNR and FQNEAQ (reference sequence). The CDR3 spans 15 residues.

The rearrangement uses TRBV7-9 and TRBJ2-7; D is undetermined. V was shortened by 5 bases and J by 2 bases, with 13 bases between the two germline ends. From germline, CDR1 is SEHNR and CDR2 FQNEAQ (reference sequence). The CDR3 sequence is 14 residues long. The CDR3 is CASSPPRRTYEQYF. The CDR3 DNA reads TGTGCCAGCAGCCCCCCCCGGCGGACCTACGAGCAGTACTTC.

This sequence joins TRBV4-1 and TRBJ1-4, with D uncertain. The CDR3 totals 15 residues. V lost 1 base and J lost 0, with 6 bases in between. CDR1 and CDR2 (germline): MGHRA, YSYEKL. The CDR3 loop is CASSQGPSTNEKLFF. The DNA for the CDR3 is TGCGCCAGCAGCCAAGGGCCCTCAACTAATGAAAAACTGTTTTTT.

This sequence joins TRBV6-5 and TRBJ2-1; no clear D gene. Germline lookup yields CDR1 MNHEY and CDR2 SVGAGI. The CDR3 spans 14 residues. V dropped 5 bases and J dropped 10 bases, with 18 bases sitting between them. CDR3 amino acids: CASSDPSVPREQFF. CDR3 bases: TGTGCCAGCAGTGACCCCTCAGTTCCACGGGAGCAGTTCTTC.

The V and J genes are TRBV7-2 and TRBJ1-3, with D perhaps matching TRBD1 (6 bases). Trimming cost V 6 bases and J 0 bases, with 12 bases left between them. Germline V gives CDR1 SGHTA, CDR2 FQGNSA. This CDR3 has 15 amino acids. In nucleotides, the CDR3 is TGTGCCAGCAGTCTAACAGGGCCCTCTGGAAACACCATATATTTT. Translation: CASSLTGPSGNTIYF.

CDR3 residues: CASSLYGRTGGTEKLFF. The DNA of the CDR3 is TGCGCCAGCAGCTTGTACGGGAGGACAGGCGGCACTGAAAAACTGTTTTTT. The V gene is TRBV5-1, the J gene TRBJ1-4; 7 nucleotides match TRBD1. This CDR3 is 17 amino acids long. Germline V gene sequence: CDR1 SGHRS, CDR2 YFSETQ. With V trimmed by 1 base and J by 7 bases, 13 bases remained unmatched.

V gene TRBV10-3 combines with J gene TRBJ1-1, with 12 bases lining up with TRBD1. Germline V gene lookup returns CDR1 ENHRY and CDR2 SYGVKD. With 10 bases clipped from V and 5 bases from J, the junction kept 8 bases outside the gene matches. The CDR3 runs to 14 residues. CDR3 nucleotides: TGTGCCACCGCGGGACAGGGGGCTCGGACTGAAGCTTTCTTT. Its translation is CATAGQGARTEAFF.

The chain is built from TRBV27 and TRBJ1-2; D not resolved. Trimming shortened V by 3 bases and J by 4 bases, and 18 bases separated the two germline ends. The CDR3 consists of 16 residues. Germline lookup yields CDR1 MNHEY and CDR2 SMNVEV (reference sequence). CDR3 bases: TGTGCCAGCAGTTTCAACAACCCGACCTCAGGCTATGGCTACACCTTC. Encoded protein: CASSFNNPTSGYGYTF.

CDR3 sequence: CASSLVAGGAGEQYF. CDR3 nucleotides: TGCGCCAGCAGCTTGGTGGCGGGAGGAGCGGGGGAGCAGTACTTC. The chain has TRBV5-1 and TRBJ2-7, with 8 positions matching TRBD2. With 0 bases clipped from V and 7 bases from J, the junction kept 9 bases outside the gene matches. The CDR3 runs to 15 residues. Germline CDR1 and CDR2: SGHRS and YFSETQ. Full variable domain (missing parts from reference TRBV5-1 and TRBJ2-7): KAGVTQTPRYLIKTRGQQVTLSCSPISGHRSVSWYQQTPGQGLQFLFEYFSETQRNKGNFPGRFSGRQFSNSRSEMNVSTLELGDSALYLCASSLVAGGAGEQYFGPGTRLTVT.

The rearrangement uses TRBV6-1 and TRBJ2-7; a possible D gene is TRBD1 (7 bases). The CDR3 has 13 residues. The V gene's germline CDR1 is MNHNS and CDR2 SASEGT. Trimming shortened V by 7 bases and J by 5 bases, and 15 bases separated the two germline ends. CDR3 sequence (DNA): TGTGCCAGCAAGGCAGGGGGGTCCCACGAGCAGTACTTC. Amino acid sequence: CASKAGGSHEQYF.

Comment on this clone: The identical CDR3 is also encoded by other nucleotide sequences in the sample. This chain uses TRBV7-9 with TRBJ1-2, with TRBD1 as a possible D gene (5 bases). The CDR3 loop spans 12 amino acids. Germline V lookup: CDR1 SEHNR, CDR2 FQNEAQ (reference sequence). Trimming cost V 5 bases and J 8 bases, with 12 bases left between them. The CDR3 reads CASSLDIGGYTF. The CDR3 DNA follows: TGTGCCAGCAGCCTGGACATTGGGGGCTACACCTTC.

This sequence joins TRBV9 and TRBJ2-1, with 8 bases aligning to TRBD2. Trimming removed 0 bases from V and 3 bases from J; junction bases left unmatched: 5. Germline V gene lookup returns CDR1 SGDLS and CDR2 YYNGEE. The CDR3 extends over 16 amino acids. CDR3 sequence (DNA): TGTGCCAGCAGCGTAGGGGTGAGCGGGGGCTACAATGAGCAGTTCTTC. Its protein product is CASSVGVSGGYNEQFF.

The chain employs TRBV5-4 and TRBJ1-2; 11 positions match TRBD1. Germline values: CDR1 SGHNT, CDR2 YYREEE (reference sequence). Trimming took 2 bases from V and 2 from J; bases not matched to a gene: 2. CDR3 length: 15 residues. CDR3 amino acids: CASSLGQGANYGYTF. Here the CDR3 DNA reads TGTGCCAGCAGCTTAGGACAGGGGGCCAACTATGGCTACACCTTC.